One and the same sample provided the 5 T cell receptor beta chains below, sequenced in a study of shared clonotypes between healthy human individuals. Here immunoSEQ multiplex PCR was the method, and the copy in TCRdb shows in-frame clones only, minus some. Of roughly 700,000 clones in the sample, less than 85% were seen once. The material sequenced was memory CD4+ T cells sorted from blood. Indicated subset: CD45RA-negative fraction. The receptors originated from a woman in her twenties or thirties in good health.

The chain uses TRBV7-3 and TRBJ2-1, with D possibly being TRBD1 (5 bases). Trimming left V 2 bases short and J 7 bases short, with 12 bases between. Germline V gene sequence: CDR1 SGHTA, CDR2 FQGTGA. This CDR3 comprises 14 residues. CDR3 nucleotides: TGTGCCAGCAGCTTACAGGGTAGTTTGAATGAGCAGTTCTTC. Protein product: CASSLQGSLNEQFF.

The CDR3 spells CASSPQGLNQPQHF. As DNA, the CDR3 is TGCGCCAGCAGCCCCCAGGGCCTCAATCAGCCCCAGCATTTT. The rearrangement uses TRBV5-1 and TRBJ1-5, with D possibly TRBD1 on 5 matching bases. This CDR3 has 14 residues. Trimming pared 4 bases from V and 3 bases from J, leaving 11 bases between. Germline CDR1 is SGHRS and CDR2 is YFSETQ.

CDR3 DNA: TGTGCCAGCGGCGGGGGGCGAATCGGGGAGCTGTTTTTT. Protein sequence: CASGGGRIGELFF. The V gene is TRBV2, the J gene TRBJ2-2; 8 bases fit TRBD2. The junction had 6 bases not matched to a gene; V was cut back by 8 bases and J by 7 bases. This CDR3 has 13 amino acids. The germline V gene encodes CDR1 SNHLY and CDR2 FYNNEI.

The V and J genes are TRBV28 and TRBJ1-1; no reliable D call. Trimming removed 9 bases at V and 4 bases at J, with 12 bases between. Germline V gene data show CDR1 as MDHEN and CDR2 as SYDVKM. The CDR3 is 12 amino acids. The CDR3 DNA reads as TGTGCCAGTCGGGCGGTCGGCACTGAAGCTTTCTTT. This sequence encodes CASRAVGTEAFF.

V is TRBV7-3 and J is TRBJ2-3; TRBD2 agrees at 7 bases. V shed 5 bases and J 4 bases; nucleotides not matched to a gene: 6. Looked up from germline, CDR1 is SGHTA and CDR2 is FQGTGA. This CDR3 comprises 14 residues. This chain's CDR3 is CASSLVAGPDTQYF. The CDR3 DNA is TGTGCCAGCAGCCTTGTAGCGGGTCCAGATACGCAGTATTTT.